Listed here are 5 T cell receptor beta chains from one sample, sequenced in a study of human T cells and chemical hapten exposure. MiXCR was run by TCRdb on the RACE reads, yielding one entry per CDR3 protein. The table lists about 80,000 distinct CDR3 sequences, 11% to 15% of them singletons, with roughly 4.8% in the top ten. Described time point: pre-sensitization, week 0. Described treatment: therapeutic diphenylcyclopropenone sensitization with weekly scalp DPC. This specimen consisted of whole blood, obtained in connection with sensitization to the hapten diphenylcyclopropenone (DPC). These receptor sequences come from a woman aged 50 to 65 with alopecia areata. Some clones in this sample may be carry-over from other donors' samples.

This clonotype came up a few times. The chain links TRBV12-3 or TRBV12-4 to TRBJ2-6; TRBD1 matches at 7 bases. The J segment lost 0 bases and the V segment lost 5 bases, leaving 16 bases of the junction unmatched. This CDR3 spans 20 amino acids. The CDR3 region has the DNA TGTGCCAGCAGTCCCCGTTCAAGGGGGCTTCTGATCTCTGGGGCCAACGTCCTGACTTTC. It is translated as CASSPRSRGLLISGANVLTF.

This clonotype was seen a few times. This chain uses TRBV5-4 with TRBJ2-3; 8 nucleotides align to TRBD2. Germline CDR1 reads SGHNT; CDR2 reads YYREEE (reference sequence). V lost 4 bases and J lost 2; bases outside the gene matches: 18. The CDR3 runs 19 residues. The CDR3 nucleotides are TGTGCCAGCAGCCCCGGGATGACCTCCACTAGCGGACACACAGATACGCAGTATTTT. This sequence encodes CASSPGMTSTSGHTDTQYF.

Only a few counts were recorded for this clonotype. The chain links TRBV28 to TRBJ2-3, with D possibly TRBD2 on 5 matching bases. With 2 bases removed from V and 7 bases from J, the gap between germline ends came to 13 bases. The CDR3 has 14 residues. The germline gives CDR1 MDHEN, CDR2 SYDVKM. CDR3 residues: CASSLGGSENTQYF. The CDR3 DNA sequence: TGTGCCAGCAGTTTAGGTGGGAGCGAAAATACGCAGTATTTT.

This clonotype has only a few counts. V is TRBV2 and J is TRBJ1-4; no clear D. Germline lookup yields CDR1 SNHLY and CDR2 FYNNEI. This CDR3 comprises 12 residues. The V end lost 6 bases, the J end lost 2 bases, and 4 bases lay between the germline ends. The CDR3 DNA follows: TGTGCCAGCAGGGTTACTAATGAAAAACTGTTTTTT. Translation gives CASRVTNEKLFF.

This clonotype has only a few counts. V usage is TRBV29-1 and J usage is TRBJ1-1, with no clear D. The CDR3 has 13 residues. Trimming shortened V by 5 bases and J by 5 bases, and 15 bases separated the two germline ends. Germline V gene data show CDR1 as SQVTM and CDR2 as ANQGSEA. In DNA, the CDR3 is TGCAGCGTTCAGACCCACCGTGAAACTGAAGCTTTCTTT. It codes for CSVQTHRETEAFF.